This is a list of T cell receptor beta chains from one sample in a study of blood T cell repertoires in COVID-19. Sequencing used immunoSEQ multiplex PCR; TCRdb keeps in-frame clones, though not all of them. The sample has about 220,000 clones, around three quarters seen once. The sequencing sample was made of peripheral blood. The source is an older woman with acute or convalescent COVID-19. CDR3s include the opening cysteine and the closing phenylalanine or tryptophan. The order of the fields is D gene, J gene, V gene, clone size, CDR3 protein, CDR3 DNA. A D gene is named only where the DNA matches it firmly. Only some rows state a clone size, as once, few, many or a class for expanded clones.

d_gene: TRBD2
j_gene: TRBJ2-3
v_gene: TRBV10-1
abundance: once
CDR3aa: CASSEGTRPDTQYF
CDR3nt: TGCGCCAGCAGTGAAGGGACTAGACCAGATACGCAGTATTTT

d_gene: -
j_gene: TRBJ2-3
v_gene: TRBV19
abundance: -
CDR3aa: CASSTPLSPFTDTQYF
CDR3nt: TGTGCCAGTAGTACCCCTTTAAGCCCCTTTACAGATACGCAGTATTTT

d_gene: TRBD1
j_gene: TRBJ1-5
v_gene: TRBV9
abundance: -
CDR3aa: CASSRTGEDSNQPQHF
CDR3nt: TGTGCCAGCAGCCGTACAGGGGAGGATAGCAATCAGCCCCAGCATTTT

d_gene: TRBD2
j_gene: TRBJ2-3
v_gene: TRBV5-1
abundance: -
CDR3aa: CASSLAPSGGTDTQYF
CDR3nt: TGCGCCAGCAGCTTGGCTCCTAGCGGGGGTACAGATACGCAGTATTTT

d_gene: -
j_gene: TRBJ1-4
v_gene: TRBV14
abundance: -
CDR3aa: CASSQDETREKLFF
CDR3nt: TGTGCCAGCAGCCAAGATGAGACTCGCGAAAAACTGTTTTTT

d_gene: TRBD1
j_gene: TRBJ2-1
v_gene: TRBV19
abundance: -
CDR3aa: CASSIQGGYEQFF
CDR3nt: TGTGCCAGTAGTATTCAAGGGGGCTATGAGCAGTTCTTC

d_gene: -
j_gene: TRBJ2-5
v_gene: TRBV3-1/TRBV3-2
abundance: -
CDR3aa: CASSPVPFQETQYF
CDR3nt: TGTGCCAGCAGCCCCGTCCCTTTCCAAGAGACCCAGTACTTC

d_gene: TRBD1
j_gene: TRBJ2-4
v_gene: TRBV7-8
abundance: -
CDR3aa: CASSPQRRGTEKNIQYF
CDR3nt: TGTGCCAGCAGCCCTCAACGGAGAGGGACAGAGAAAAACATTCAGTACTTC

d_gene: -
j_gene: TRBJ1-5
v_gene: TRBV24-1
abundance: -
CDR3aa: CATSDSGKPQPQHF
CDR3nt: TGTGCCACCAGTGATTCCGGGAAGCCTCAGCCCCAGCATTTT

d_gene: -
j_gene: TRBJ2-5
v_gene: TRBV3-1/TRBV3-2
abundance: few
CDR3aa: CASSTRVGQETQYF
CDR3nt: TGTGCCAGCAGCACCAGGGTAGGCCAAGAGACCCAGTACTTC

d_gene: -
j_gene: TRBJ2-1
v_gene: TRBV24-1
abundance: once
CDR3aa: CATSGGGGYPYNEQFF
CDR3nt: TGTGCCACCAGTGGGGGTGGGGGGTACCCCTACAATGAGCAGTTCTTC

d_gene: -
j_gene: TRBJ2-7
v_gene: TRBV7-9
abundance: few
CDR3aa: CASSQWLYEQYF
CDR3nt: TGTGCCAGCAGCCAGTGGCTCTACGAGCAGTACTTC

d_gene: -
j_gene: TRBJ2-1
v_gene: TRBV6-2/TRBV6-3
abundance: -
CDR3aa: CASSYRVRDEQFF
CDR3nt: TGTGCCAGCAGTTATCGGGTACGGGATGAGCAGTTCTTC

d_gene: -
j_gene: TRBJ1-6
v_gene: TRBV15
abundance: once
CDR3aa: CATEDSNSPLHF
CDR3nt: TGTGCCACCGAGGACAGTAATTCACCCCTCCACTTT

d_gene: -
j_gene: TRBJ2-7
v_gene: TRBV9
abundance: -
CDR3aa: CASSRDNWVSEQYF
CDR3nt: TGTGCCAGCAGCCGGGACAATTGGGTTTCCGAGCAGTACTTC

d_gene: -
j_gene: TRBJ2-2
v_gene: TRBV11-2
abundance: -
CDR3aa: CASSFDGGRGTGELFF
CDR3nt: TGTGCCAGCAGCTTTGACGGCGGAAGGGGGACCGGGGAGCTGTTTTTT

d_gene: -
j_gene: TRBJ2-3
v_gene: TRBV23-1
abundance: -
CDR3aa: CATTRGKSTDTQYF
CDR3nt: TGCGCCACAACTAGAGGGAAGAGCACAGATACGCAGTATTTT

d_gene: -
j_gene: TRBJ2-2
v_gene: TRBV5-1
abundance: -
CDR3aa: CASSLGHLQGDRELFF
CDR3nt: TGCGCCAGCAGCTTGGGGCATTTACAGGGAGACAGGGAGCTGTTTTTT

d_gene: -
j_gene: TRBJ2-3
v_gene: TRBV6-5
abundance: -
CDR3aa: CASSSPGLGLDTQYF
CDR3nt: TGTGCCAGCAGTTCCCCGGGACTCGGCCTGGATACGCAGTATTTT

d_gene: -
j_gene: TRBJ1-2
v_gene: TRBV4-1
abundance: -
CDR3aa: CASSPPIGHSGGYTF
CDR3nt: TGCGCCAGCAGCCCCCCGATAGGACATAGTGGGGGCTACACCTTC

d_gene: -
j_gene: TRBJ2-7
v_gene: TRBV7-9
abundance: -
CDR3aa: CASSQEIYEQYF
CDR3nt: TGTGCCAGCAGCCAGGAAATCTACGAGCAGTACTTC

d_gene: -
j_gene: TRBJ2-5
v_gene: TRBV3-1/TRBV3-2
abundance: -
CDR3aa: CASSQEDSFQETQYF
CDR3nt: TGTGCCAGCAGCCAAGAGGACTCGTTTCAAGAGACCCAGTACTTC

d_gene: TRBD1
j_gene: TRBJ1-4
v_gene: TRBV7-8
abundance: -
CDR3aa: CASSPRDRDNEKLFF
CDR3nt: TGTGCCAGCAGCCCCCGGGACAGGGATAATGAAAAACTGTTTTTT

d_gene: TRBD2
j_gene: TRBJ2-1
v_gene: TRBV10-3
abundance: -
CDR3aa: CAISDASGGNEQFF
CDR3nt: TGTGCCATCAGTGATGCTAGCGGGGGCAATGAGCAGTTCTTC

d_gene: -
j_gene: TRBJ1-5
v_gene: TRBV12-3/TRBV12-4
abundance: -
CDR3aa: CASSLYNQPQHF
CDR3nt: TGTGCCAGCAGTTTATACAATCAGCCCCAGCATTTT

d_gene: -
j_gene: TRBJ2-3
v_gene: TRBV12-2
abundance: -
CDR3aa: CASRLRSRGLAFIDTQYF
CDR3nt: TGTGCAAGTCGCTTAAGGTCCCGGGGACTAGCGTTTATAGATACGCAGTATTTT

d_gene: -
j_gene: TRBJ1-5
v_gene: TRBV27
abundance: few
CDR3aa: CASSFGQFYQPQHF
CDR3nt: TGTGCCAGCAGTTTCGGACAGTTTTATCAGCCCCAGCATTTT

d_gene: -
j_gene: TRBJ1-2
v_gene: TRBV10-3
abundance: -
CDR3aa: CAISESGGLNGYTF
CDR3nt: TGTGCCATCAGTGAGTCTGGCGGACTGAATGGCTACACCTTC

d_gene: -
j_gene: TRBJ1-3
v_gene: TRBV7-2
abundance: many
CDR3aa: CASSEDRGNTIYF
CDR3nt: TGTGCCAGCAGCGAAGACAGGGGAAACACCATATATTTT

d_gene: TRBD2
j_gene: TRBJ2-3
v_gene: TRBV19
abundance: few
CDR3aa: CASSTPGLAGFSTDTQYF
CDR3nt: TGTGCCAGTAGTACGCCGGGACTAGCGGGGTTTAGCACAGATACGCAGTATTTT

d_gene: -
j_gene: TRBJ2-3
v_gene: TRBV24-1
abundance: once
CDR3aa: CATSGANGQTDTQYF
CDR3nt: TGTGCCACCAGTGGCGCGAACGGTCAAACCGATACGCAGTATTTT

d_gene: -
j_gene: TRBJ2-1
v_gene: TRBV19
abundance: -
CDR3aa: CASSIEGGEGVQFF
CDR3nt: TGTGCCAGTAGTATAGAAGGGGGGGAAGGGGTGCAGTTCTTC

d_gene: TRBD2
j_gene: TRBJ2-3
v_gene: TRBV6-2/TRBV6-3
abundance: once
CDR3aa: CASSYGGGFTQYF
CDR3nt: TGTGCCAGCAGTTACGGCGGGGGGTTCACGCAGTATTTT

d_gene: TRBD1
j_gene: TRBJ2-7
v_gene: TRBV6-5
abundance: -
CDR3aa: CASSKGPDRGYEQYF
CDR3nt: TGTGCCAGCAGTAAGGGTCCGGACAGGGGCTACGAGCAGTACTTC

d_gene: -
j_gene: TRBJ2-3
v_gene: TRBV6-5
abundance: -
CDR3aa: CASSLAWGTDTQYF
CDR3nt: TGTGCCAGCAGTTTAGCCTGGGGCACAGATACGCAGTATTTT

d_gene: TRBD1
j_gene: TRBJ1-3
v_gene: TRBV5-1
abundance: -
CDR3aa: CASSLTGAGNTIYF
CDR3nt: TGCGCCAGCAGCTTGACAGGGGCTGGAAACACCATATATTTT

d_gene: -
j_gene: TRBJ2-7
v_gene: TRBV5-6
abundance: -
CDR3aa: CASSVGTRVREQYF
CDR3nt: TGTGCCAGCAGCGTCGGGACTCGGGTACGGGAGCAGTACTTC

d_gene: TRBD1
j_gene: TRBJ2-5
v_gene: TRBV18
abundance: -
CDR3aa: CASSPRQGYQETQYF
CDR3nt: TGTGCCAGCTCACCCAGACAGGGCTATCAAGAGACCCAGTACTTC

d_gene: -
j_gene: TRBJ2-5
v_gene: TRBV5-4
abundance: -
CDR3aa: CASATLEGGLGETQYF
CDR3nt: TGTGCCAGCGCAACTCTCGAGGGGGGGCTCGGAGAGACCCAGTACTTC

d_gene: -
j_gene: TRBJ2-2
v_gene: TRBV25-1
abundance: -
CDR3aa: CASSVIGAVTGELFF
CDR3nt: TGTGCCAGCAGTGTGATAGGGGCGGTCACCGGGGAGCTGTTTTTT

d_gene: -
j_gene: TRBJ1-1
v_gene: TRBV11-2
abundance: once
CDR3aa: CASSLDRAPGTSPGTEAFF
CDR3nt: TGTGCCAGCAGCTTAGATCGGGCCCCAGGGACATCCCCCGGCACTGAAGCTTTCTTT

d_gene: -
j_gene: TRBJ2-1
v_gene: TRBV6-6
abundance: -
CDR3aa: CASREGGNEQFF
CDR3nt: TGTGCCAGCAGGGAGGGCGGCAATGAGCAGTTCTTC

d_gene: TRBD1
j_gene: TRBJ2-7
v_gene: TRBV18
abundance: -
CDR3aa: CASSPGLGQGVYEQYF
CDR3nt: TGTGCCAGCTCACCTGGCCTGGGACAGGGCGTCTACGAGCAGTACTTC

d_gene: -
j_gene: TRBJ1-5
v_gene: TRBV24-1
abundance: few
CDR3aa: CATSDSKGRGRVNQPQHF
CDR3nt: TGTGCCACCAGTGACTCAAAGGGCAGGGGCAGGGTAAATCAGCCCCAGCATTTT

d_gene: TRBD1
j_gene: TRBJ1-3
v_gene: TRBV6-6
abundance: -
CDR3aa: CASRTGQGTGNTIYF
CDR3nt: TGTGCCAGCAGAACCGGACAGGGAACGGGAAACACCATATATTTT

d_gene: -
j_gene: TRBJ1-1
v_gene: TRBV30
abundance: -
CDR3aa: CAWSPQLGTEAFF
CDR3nt: TGTGCCTGGAGTCCACAGCTGGGCACTGAAGCTTTCTTT

d_gene: TRBD1
j_gene: TRBJ1-2
v_gene: TRBV24-1
abundance: -
CDR3aa: CATSGQGGYGYTF
CDR3nt: TGTGCCACCAGCGGACAGGGGGGCTATGGCTACACCTTC